Sequencing of this TCR beta chain was carried out in a study of CD8+CD57+ T cells in acquired aplastic anemia. In the study overall: On average, sorted CD4+ and CD8+ cells gave 3 to 4 ug of DNA. Average CD4+ read depth in healthy donors was around 11 million reads.

The template for TCR beta VDJ and CDR3 sequence profiling was genomic DNA. MiXCR was run by TCRdb on the reads, yielding one entry per CDR3 protein. The data show about 220,000 distinct CDR3 sequences, 30% to 40% seen once. Germline V gene lookup returns CDR1 SGHTS and CDR2 YDEGEE. The CDR3 has 15 residues. V was clipped by 4 bases and J by 4 bases; unmatched bases: 10. This clonotype was seen many times. Its target is not known. Overall study results and limits: Controls and patients did not differ significantly in CD8+ Simpson's diversity. It was found that roughly 31 CD8+ CDR3 sequences were shared between patients and controls.

The sequence derives from a human donor in good health, serving as a control. J is TRBJ2-7 and V is TRBV5-8, with 8 bases identical to TRBD1. The sequencing input was sorted CD4+, CD8+, or CD8+CD57+ T cells (not recorded which) from PBMCs. The CDR3 nucleotides read TGTGCCAGCAGCCGCCCGGGACAGGCGCATTACGAGCAGTACTTC. It translates to CASSRPGQAHYEQYF.